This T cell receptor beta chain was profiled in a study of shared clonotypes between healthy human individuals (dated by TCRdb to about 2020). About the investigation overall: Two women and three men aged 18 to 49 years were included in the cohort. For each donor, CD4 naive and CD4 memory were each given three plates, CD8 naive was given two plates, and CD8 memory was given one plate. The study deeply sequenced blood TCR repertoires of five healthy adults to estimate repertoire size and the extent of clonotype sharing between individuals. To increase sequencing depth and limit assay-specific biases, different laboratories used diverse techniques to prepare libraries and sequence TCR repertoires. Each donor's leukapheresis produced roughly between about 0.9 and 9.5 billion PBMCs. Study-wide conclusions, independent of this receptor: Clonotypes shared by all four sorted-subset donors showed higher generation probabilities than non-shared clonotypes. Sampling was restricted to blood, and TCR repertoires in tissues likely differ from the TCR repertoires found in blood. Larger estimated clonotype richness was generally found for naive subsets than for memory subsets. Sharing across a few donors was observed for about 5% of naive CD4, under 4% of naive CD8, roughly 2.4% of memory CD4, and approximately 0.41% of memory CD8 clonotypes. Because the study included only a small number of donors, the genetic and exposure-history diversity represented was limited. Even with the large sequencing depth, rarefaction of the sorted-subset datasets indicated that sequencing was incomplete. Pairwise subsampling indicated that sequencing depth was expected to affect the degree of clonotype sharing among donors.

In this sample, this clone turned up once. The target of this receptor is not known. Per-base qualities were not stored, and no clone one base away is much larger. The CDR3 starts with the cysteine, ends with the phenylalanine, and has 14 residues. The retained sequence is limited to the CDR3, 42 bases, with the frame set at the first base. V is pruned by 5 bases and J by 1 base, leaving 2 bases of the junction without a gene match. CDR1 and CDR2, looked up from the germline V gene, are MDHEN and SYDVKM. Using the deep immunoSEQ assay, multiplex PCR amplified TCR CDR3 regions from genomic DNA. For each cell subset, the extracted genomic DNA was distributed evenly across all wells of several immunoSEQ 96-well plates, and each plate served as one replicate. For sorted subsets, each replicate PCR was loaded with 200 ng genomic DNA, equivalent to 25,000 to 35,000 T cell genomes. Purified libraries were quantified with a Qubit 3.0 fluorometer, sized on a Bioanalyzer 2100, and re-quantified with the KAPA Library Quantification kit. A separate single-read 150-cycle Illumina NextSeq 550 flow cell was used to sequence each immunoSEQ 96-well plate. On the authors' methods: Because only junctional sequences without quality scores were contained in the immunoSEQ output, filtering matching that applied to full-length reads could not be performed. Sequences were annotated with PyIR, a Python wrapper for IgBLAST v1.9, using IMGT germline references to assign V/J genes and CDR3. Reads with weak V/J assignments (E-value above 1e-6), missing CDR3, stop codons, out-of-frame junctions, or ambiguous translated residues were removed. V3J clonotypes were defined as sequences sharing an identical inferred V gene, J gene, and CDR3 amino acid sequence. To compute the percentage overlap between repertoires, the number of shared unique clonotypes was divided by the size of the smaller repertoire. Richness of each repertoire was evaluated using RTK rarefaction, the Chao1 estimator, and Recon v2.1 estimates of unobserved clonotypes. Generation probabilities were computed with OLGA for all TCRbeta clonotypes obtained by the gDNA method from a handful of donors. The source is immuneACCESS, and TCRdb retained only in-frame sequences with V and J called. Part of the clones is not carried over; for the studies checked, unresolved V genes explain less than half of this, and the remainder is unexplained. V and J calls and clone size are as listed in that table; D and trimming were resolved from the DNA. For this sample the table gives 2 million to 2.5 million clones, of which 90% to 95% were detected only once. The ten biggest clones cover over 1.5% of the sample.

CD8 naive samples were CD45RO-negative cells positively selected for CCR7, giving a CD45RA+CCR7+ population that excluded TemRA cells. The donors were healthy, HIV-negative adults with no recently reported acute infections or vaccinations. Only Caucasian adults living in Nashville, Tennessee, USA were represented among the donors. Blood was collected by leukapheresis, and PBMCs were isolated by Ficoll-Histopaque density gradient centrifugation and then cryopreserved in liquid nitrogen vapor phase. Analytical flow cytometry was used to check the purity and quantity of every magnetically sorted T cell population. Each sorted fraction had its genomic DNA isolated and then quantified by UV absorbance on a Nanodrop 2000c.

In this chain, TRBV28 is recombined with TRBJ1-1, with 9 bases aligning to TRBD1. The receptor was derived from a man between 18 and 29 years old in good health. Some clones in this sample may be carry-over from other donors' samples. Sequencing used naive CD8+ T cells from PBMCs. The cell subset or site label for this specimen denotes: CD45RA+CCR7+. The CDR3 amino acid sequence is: CASSRTGANTEAFF. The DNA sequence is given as TGTGCCAGCAGTAGGACAGGGGCGAACACTGAAGCTTTCTTT.